The 15 T cell receptor beta chains below all came from one sample that was sequenced in a study of beta chain features in type 1 diabetes. Study conclusions and caveats: Type 1 diabetes patients showed a moderate but significant shortening of TCRB CDR3s in all four CD4+ subsets.

The antigens these receptors bind are not known. Of the isolated RNA, all was reverse transcribed, and so the sequenced material was expressed TCRB transcripts. TCRdb keeps only in-frame clones here, not all; method: immunoSEQ multiplex PCR. The sample carries 150,000 to 190,000 clones, about a tenth recorded once. The specimen was central memory CD4+ T cells from blood. These receptor sequences come from a young man with type 1 diabetes.

There are a few counts of this clone. CDR3 region: CASSPRVTEQYF. CDR3 nucleotide sequence: TGTGCCAGCAGCCCACGGGTGACCGAGCAGTACTTC. The rearrangement links TRBV7-2 to TRBJ2-7; D is uncertain. Trimming took off 5 bases at V and 6 bases at J, with 11 bases between the two ends. CDR3 length: 12 amino acids. The germline gives CDR1 SGHTA, CDR2 FQGNSA.

The CDR3 region is CASSLVAAGNTQYF. In DNA form, the CDR3 reads TGTGCCAGCAGCTTAGTGGCGGCGGGTAATACGCAGTATTTT. The chain recombines TRBV11-2 with TRBJ2-3; D perhaps matches TRBD2 (5 bases). The germline V and J ends were trimmed by 1 base and 7 bases, with 12 bases remaining between them. This CDR3 is 14 amino acids long. Germline CDR1 SGHAT, CDR2 FQNNGV.

The gene calls are TRBV19 and TRBJ1-1; 9 nucleotides match TRBD1. The V gene end was trimmed by 8 bases and the J gene end by 8 bases; junction bases not matched to a gene: 9. Germline V gene data show CDR1 as LNHDA and CDR2 as SQIVND (reference sequence). The CDR3 loop spans 13 amino acids. The CDR3 DNA is TGTGCCAGTTTGCGGGACAGGGTGTCCGAAGCTTTCTTT. Its protein product is CASLRDRVSEAFF.

This clone occurred a few times. The chain has TRBV27 and TRBJ2-4; 7 bases map to TRBD1. Germline loops: CDR1 MNHEY, CDR2 SMNVEV (reference sequence). V lost 4 bases and J lost 2; bases outside the gene matches: 8. The CDR3 is 16 residues long. The CDR3 is CASSSDIRGSKNIQYF. CDR3 coding DNA: TGTGCCAGCAGTTCGGATATCAGGGGGTCCAAAAACATTCAGTACTTC.

Only a few counts were recorded for this clone. This sequence joins TRBV27 and TRBJ2-7; 7 bases align to TRBD1. V lost 11 bases, J lost 2 bases, and 15 bases stayed unmatched. The CDR3 length is 15 residues. Germline V gene data show CDR1 as MNHEY and CDR2 as SMNVEV (reference sequence). The CDR3 coding sequence is TGTGCCCCACCCCCGGGAAGGGGGCGCCCCTACGAGCAGTACTTC. Amino acid sequence: CAPPPGRGRPYEQYF.

This clone was observed a few times. The rearrangement joins TRBV28 to TRBJ2-5; 9 bases line up with TRBD1. The germline CDR1 and CDR2 sequences are MDHEN and SYDVKM. CDR3 length: 14 amino acids. With V trimmed by 6 bases and J by 4 bases, 6 bases remained unmatched. CDR3 in amino acids: CASREQGAIETQYF. As DNA, the CDR3 is TGTGCCAGCAGAGAACAGGGGGCAATAGAGACCCAGTACTTC.

The CDR3 spells CASKSGGRFFDEQFF. The CDR3 DNA reads as TGTGCCAGCAAAAGTGGCGGGAGGTTTTTCGATGAGCAGTTCTTC. The chain uses TRBV7-8 and TRBJ2-1; 8 positions match TRBD2. CDR1 is SGHVS and CDR2 is FQNEAQ in the germline V gene. V dropped 7 bases and J dropped 8; count of bases not matched to a gene: 13. The CDR3 spans 15 residues.

This clone was detected only a few times. This chain links TRBV5-6 with TRBJ2-7; 8 nucleotides agree with TRBD1. The CDR3 has 14 residues. CDR1 is SGHDT and CDR2 is YYEEEE in the germline V gene. The ends lost 2 bases at V and 6 bases at J; junction bases unmatched: 7. The CDR3 loop reads CASSLYQGAFEQYF. CDR3 DNA sequence: TGTGCCAGCAGCTTATACCAGGGGGCTTTCGAGCAGTACTTC.

For this clone: The same CDR3 also results from other DNA sequences found in this sample. The rearrangement uses TRBV28 and TRBJ1-5; D is unclear. Germline lookup yields CDR1 MDHEN and CDR2 SYDVKM. The CDR3 has 12 residues. V lost 6 bases and J 6 bases, leaving 9 bases between the germline ends. CDR3 DNA: TGTGCCAGCAGCTCGGGGAGTCAGCCCCAGCATTTT. This sequence encodes CASSSGSQPQHF.

This chain connects TRBV27 to TRBJ2-7; 8 positions match TRBD2. The ends lost 3 bases at V and 5 bases at J; junction bases unmatched: 12. Germline assignment: CDR1 MNHEY and CDR2 SMNVEV (reference sequence). The length of the CDR3 is 16 residues. The CDR3 protein is CASSFRGSGNPHEQYF. In nucleotides, the CDR3 is TGTGCCAGCAGTTTCCGGGGTAGCGGGAATCCCCACGAGCAGTACTTC.

The V gene is TRBV5-1, the J gene TRBJ2-5; the match to TRBD2 covers 14 bases. V was pared by 3 bases and J by 2 bases, with 3 bases of the junction left unmatched. CDR3 length: 16 amino acids. CDR1 and CDR2 (germline): SGHRS, YFSETQ. The CDR3 here is CASSSGLAGGQETQYF. CDR3 nucleotide sequence: TGCGCCAGCAGCTCCGGACTAGCGGGAGGACAAGAGACCCAGTACTTC.

The chain is built from TRBV19 and TRBJ2-3, with TRBD1 matching over 7 bases. Germline CDR1 is LNHDA and CDR2 is SQIVND (reference sequence). The trim removed 7 bases at V and 0 bases at J, leaving 7 bases unmatched. The CDR3 runs to 15 residues. DNA of the CDR3: TGTGCCAGTATCCCGGGGACAGCAAGCACAGATACGCAGTATTTT. Its translation is CASIPGTASTDTQYF.

This clone was counted between two and nine times. V and J are TRBV30 and TRBJ1-2; D is ambiguous. Trimming cost V 2 bases and J 7 bases, with 14 bases left between them. This CDR3 has 13 amino acids. Germline CDR1 is GTSNPN and CDR2 is SVGIG (reference sequence). The CDR3 DNA reads as TGTGCCTGGAGTTGGGCGGGGAGCGGTGGCTACACCTTC. As protein: CAWSWAGSGGYTF.

The chain carries TRBV29-1 and TRBJ1-2; D not certain. Trimming pared 2 bases from V and 4 bases from J, leaving 11 bases between. Germline CDR1 SQVTM, CDR2 ANQGSEA. The CDR3 totals 13 residues. CDR3 in DNA: TGCAGCGTTGAATCAAACAGAGTCTATGGCTACACCTTC. This codes for CSVESNRVYGYTF.

J is TRBJ1-5 and V is TRBV6-6, with no clear D. CDR1 is MNHNY and CDR2 is SVGAGI in the germline V gene (reference sequence). This CDR3 is 11 amino acids long. V lost 6 bases to trimming and J lost 7 bases, with 7 bases between them. For the CDR3, the DNA is TGTGCCAGCAGGACTGGACAGCCCCAGCATTTT. Translating gives CASRTGQPQHF.